The T cell receptor (beta chain) under discussion was sequenced for a study of blood T cell repertoires in COVID-19. V was clipped by 3 bases and J by 1 base, with 10 bases between them. Germline loops: CDR1 SNHLY, CDR2 FYNNEI. This CDR3 contains 15 residues. This table comes from immunoSEQ multiplex PCR, and its TCRdb copy is limited to in-frame clones, with some not included. Of some 130,000 clones listed, roughly nine tenths are singletons. The clonotype originates from a man in his sixties with COVID-19, enrolled during active disease. The sequenced material came from peripheral blood. The genes are TRBV2 and TRBJ1-5; no definite D call. The CDR3 DNA reads TGTGCCAGCAGTGAGAGCCACTTAAGCAATCAGCCCCAGCATTTT. This translates into CASSESHLSNQPQHF.